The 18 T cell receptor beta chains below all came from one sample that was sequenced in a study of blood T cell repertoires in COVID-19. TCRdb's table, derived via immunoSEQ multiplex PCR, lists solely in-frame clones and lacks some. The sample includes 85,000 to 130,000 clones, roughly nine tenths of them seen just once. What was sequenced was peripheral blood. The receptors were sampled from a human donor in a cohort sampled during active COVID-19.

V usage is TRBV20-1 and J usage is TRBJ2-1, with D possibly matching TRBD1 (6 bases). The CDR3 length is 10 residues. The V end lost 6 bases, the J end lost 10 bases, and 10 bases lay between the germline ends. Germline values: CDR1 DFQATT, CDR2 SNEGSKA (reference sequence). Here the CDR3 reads CSAADREQFF. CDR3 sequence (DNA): TGCAGTGCCGCAGACAGGGAGCAGTTCTTC.

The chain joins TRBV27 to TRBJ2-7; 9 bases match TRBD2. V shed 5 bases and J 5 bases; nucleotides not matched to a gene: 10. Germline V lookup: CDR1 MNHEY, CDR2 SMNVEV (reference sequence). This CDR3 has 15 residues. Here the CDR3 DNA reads TGTGCCAGCAGTCCCACGGGGTTAGCGGGAGACGAGCAGTACTTC. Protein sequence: CASSPTGLAGDEQYF.

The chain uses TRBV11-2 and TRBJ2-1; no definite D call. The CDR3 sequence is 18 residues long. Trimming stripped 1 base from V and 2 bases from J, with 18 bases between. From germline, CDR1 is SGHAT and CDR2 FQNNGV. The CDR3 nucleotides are TGTGCCAGCAGCTTAGCTAATAACTTGTTAAGCCCCTACAATGAGCAGTTCTTC. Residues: CASSLANNLLSPYNEQFF.

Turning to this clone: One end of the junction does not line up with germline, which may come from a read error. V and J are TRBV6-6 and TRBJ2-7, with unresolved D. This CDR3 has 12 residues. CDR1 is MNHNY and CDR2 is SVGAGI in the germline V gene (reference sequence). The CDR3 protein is CASNYSRYEQYF. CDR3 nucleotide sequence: TGTGCCAGCAATTACAGCCGCTACGAGCAGTACTTC.

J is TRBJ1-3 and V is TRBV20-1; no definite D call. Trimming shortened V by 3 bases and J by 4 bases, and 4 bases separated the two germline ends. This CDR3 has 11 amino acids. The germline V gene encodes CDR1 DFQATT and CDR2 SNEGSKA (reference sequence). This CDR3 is CSASFGNTIYF. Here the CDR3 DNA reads TGCAGTGCTAGCTTCGGAAACACCATATATTTT.

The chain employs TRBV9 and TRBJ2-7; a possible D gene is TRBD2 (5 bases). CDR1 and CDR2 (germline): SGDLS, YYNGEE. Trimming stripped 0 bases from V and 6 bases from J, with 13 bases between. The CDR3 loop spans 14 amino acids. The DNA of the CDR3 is TGTGCCAGCAGCGTAGGGGGTTTAGGGAGCGAGCAGTACTTC. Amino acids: CASSVGGLGSEQYF.

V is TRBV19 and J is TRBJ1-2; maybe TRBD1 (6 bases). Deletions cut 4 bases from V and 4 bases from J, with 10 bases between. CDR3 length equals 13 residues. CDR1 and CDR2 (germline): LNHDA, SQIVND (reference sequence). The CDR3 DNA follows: TGTGCCAGTAGTAGGGGACACAGCTATGGCTACACCTTC. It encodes CASSRGHSYGYTF.

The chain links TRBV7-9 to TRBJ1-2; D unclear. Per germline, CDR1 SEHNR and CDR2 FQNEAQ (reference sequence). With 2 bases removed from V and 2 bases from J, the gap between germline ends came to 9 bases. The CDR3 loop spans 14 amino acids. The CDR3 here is CASSLTTRNYGYTF. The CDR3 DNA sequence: TGTGCCAGCAGCTTAACTACGCGCAACTATGGCTACACCTTC.

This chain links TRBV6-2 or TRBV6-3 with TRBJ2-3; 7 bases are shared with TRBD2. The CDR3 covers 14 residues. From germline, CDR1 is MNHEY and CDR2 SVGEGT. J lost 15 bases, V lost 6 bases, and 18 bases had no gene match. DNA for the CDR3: TGTGCCAGCAGCCTCAAGAGGGTGGCGGGAGAAAAATATTTT. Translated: CASSLKRVAGEKYF.

CDR3 in amino acids: CASSAHTPFSHTPSYEQYF. CDR3 sequence (DNA): TGTGCCAGCAGTGCACACACCCCCTTTTCCCATACACCCTCCTACGAGCAGTACTTC. This rearrangement joins TRBV2 to TRBJ2-7; unclear D gene. V lost 4 bases and J lost 0, with 25 bases in between. The CDR3 has 19 amino acids. The germline V gene encodes CDR1 SNHLY and CDR2 FYNNEI.

The CDR3, as DNA: TGCGCCAGCAGCTTGGGCCCAGGGAACAATCAGCCCCAGCATTTT. It is translated as CASSLGPGNNQPQHF. The rearrangement uses TRBV5-1 and TRBJ1-5, with a weak D call TRBD1 (5 bases). Germline values: CDR1 SGHRS, CDR2 YFSETQ. V lost 0 bases and J 3 bases, leaving 10 bases between the germline ends. This CDR3 has 15 amino acids. The variable domain in full, with the rest retrieved from reference TRBV5-1 and TRBJ1-5, is KAGVTQTPRYLIKTRGQQVTLSCSPISGHRSVSWYQQTPGQGLQFLFEYFSETQRNKGNFPGRFSGRQFSNSRSEMNVSTLELGDSALYLCASSLGPGNNQPQHFGDGTRLSIL.

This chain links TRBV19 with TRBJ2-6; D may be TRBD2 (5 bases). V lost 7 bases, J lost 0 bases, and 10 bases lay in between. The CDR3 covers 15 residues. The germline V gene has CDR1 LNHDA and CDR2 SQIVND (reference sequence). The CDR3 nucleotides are TGTGCCAGTACTAGGGCGGGCTCTGGGGCCAACGTCCTGACTTTC. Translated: CASTRAGSGANVLTF.

CDR3 loop: CAWSENRGYGYTF. The CDR3 nucleotides are TGTGCCTGGAGTGAGAACAGGGGTTATGGCTACACCTTC. V and J are TRBV30 and TRBJ1-2; TRBD1 agrees at 7 bases. The germline CDR1 and CDR2 sequences are GTSNPN and SVGIG (reference sequence). The CDR3 runs to 13 residues. Trimming at V came to 1 base and at J to 5 bases, leaving 4 bases not matched to a gene.

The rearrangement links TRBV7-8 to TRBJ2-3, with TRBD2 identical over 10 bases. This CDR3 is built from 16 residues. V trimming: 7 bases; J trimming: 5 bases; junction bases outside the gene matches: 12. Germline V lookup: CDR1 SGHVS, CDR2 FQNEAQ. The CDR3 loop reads CASMGQREGRRDTQYF. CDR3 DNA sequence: TGTGCCAGCATGGGCCAGCGGGAGGGCCGAAGAGATACGCAGTATTTT.

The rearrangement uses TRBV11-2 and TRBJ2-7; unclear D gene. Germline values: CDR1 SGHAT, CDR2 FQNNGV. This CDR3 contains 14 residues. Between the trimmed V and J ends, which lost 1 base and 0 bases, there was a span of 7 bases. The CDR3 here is CASSLVRSSYEQYF. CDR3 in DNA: TGTGCCAGCAGCTTAGTCCGGTCCTCCTACGAGCAGTACTTC.

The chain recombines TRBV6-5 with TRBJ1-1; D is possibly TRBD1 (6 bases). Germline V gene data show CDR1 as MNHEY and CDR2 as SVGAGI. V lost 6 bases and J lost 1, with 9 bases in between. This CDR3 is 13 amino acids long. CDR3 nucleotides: TGTGCCAGCAGGGGACAACAGAACACTGAAGCTTTCTTT. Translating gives CASRGQQNTEAFF.

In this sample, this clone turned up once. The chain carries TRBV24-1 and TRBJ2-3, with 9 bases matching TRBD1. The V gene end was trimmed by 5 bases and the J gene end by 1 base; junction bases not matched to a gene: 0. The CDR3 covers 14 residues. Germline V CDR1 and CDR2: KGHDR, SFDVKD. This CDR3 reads CATSGTGGTDTQYF. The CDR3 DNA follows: TGTGCCACCAGTGGGACAGGGGGCACAGATACGCAGTATTTT.

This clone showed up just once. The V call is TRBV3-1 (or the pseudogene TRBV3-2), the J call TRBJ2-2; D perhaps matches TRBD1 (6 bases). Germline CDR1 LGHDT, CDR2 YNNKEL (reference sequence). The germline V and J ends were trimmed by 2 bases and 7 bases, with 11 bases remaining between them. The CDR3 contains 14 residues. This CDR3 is CASSQPDSNGELFF. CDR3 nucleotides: TGTGCCAGCAGCCAACCGGACAGTAACGGGGAGCTGTTTTTT.